The 21 T cell receptor beta chains in this list originate from one sample, sequenced in a study of blood T cell repertoires in COVID-19. Method: immunoSEQ multiplex PCR; TCRdb's copy keeps in-frame clones and lacks some. Here the sample spans about 140,000 clones, around 83% being singletons. The sequencing input was peripheral blood. The receptor set was obtained from a man aged 30 to 39 with COVID-19, enrolled during active disease.

J is TRBJ2-3 and V is TRBV5-1; TRBD2 is a possible D gene (5 bases). This CDR3 is built from 13 residues. Per germline, CDR1 SGHRS and CDR2 YFSETQ. Trimming stripped 4 bases from V and 7 bases from J, with 13 bases between. Here the CDR3 reads CASSGGTGYTQYF. The DNA for the CDR3 is TGCGCCAGCAGCGGCGGTACGGGGTATACGCAGTATTTT.

J is TRBJ1-2 and V is TRBV27, with 9 bases aligning to TRBD1. CDR3 size: 14 residues. Germline-derived CDR1 and CDR2 are MNHEY and SMNVEV (reference sequence). V shed 4 bases, J shed 7 bases, and the junction held 7 bases outside the gene matches. The CDR3 nucleotides read TGTGCCAGCAGTTATAAAGGACAGGGGTCTGGCTACACCTTC. Translating gives CASSYKGQGSGYTF.

The CDR3 DNA reads TGTGCCAGCAGCTATCACGGGACAGGTTCCTACGAGCAGTACTTC. Translated: CASSYHGTGSYEQYF. This sequence joins TRBV7-8 and TRBJ2-7, with 8 nucleotides matching TRBD1. Germline trimming cut 4 bases from V and 1 base from J; bases unmatched to any gene: 6. Germline assignment: CDR1 SGHVS and CDR2 FQNEAQ. CDR3 length equals 15 residues.

J is TRBJ2-5 and V is TRBV24-1; a weak D match, TRBD2 (5 bases). The V and J ends lost 2 bases and 3 bases respectively, with 27 bases between them. The germline CDR1 and CDR2 sequences are KGHDR and SFDVKD. This CDR3 comprises 20 residues. DNA for the CDR3: TGTGCCACCAGTGATTGGGCCGGGGTTTTCGTTGGCAGGAACGAAGAGACCCAGTACTTC. Translating it yields CATSDWAGVFVGRNEETQYF.

The J gene is TRBJ2-7, the V gene TRBV30; weak D call: TRBD2 (6 bases). Between the trimmed V and J ends, which lost 0 bases and 4 bases, there was a span of 16 bases. Germline CDR1 GTSNPN, CDR2 SVGIG (reference sequence). This CDR3 has 15 residues. The chain's CDR3 is CAWSVPPGLVYEQYF. The DNA for the CDR3 is TGTGCCTGGAGTGTCCCTCCGGGACTGGTTTACGAGCAGTACTTC.

V and J are TRBV3-1 (or the pseudogene TRBV3-2) and TRBJ2-1; the D gene is possibly TRBD1 (6 bases). The CDR3 sequence is 15 residues long. Germline-derived CDR1 and CDR2 are LGHDT and YNNKEL (reference sequence). V was trimmed by 8 bases and J by 0 bases, leaving 14 bases between them. CDR3 sequence reads: CASASETGSYNEQFF. The CDR3 nucleotides are TGTGCCAGCGCCTCGGAGACAGGCTCCTACAATGAGCAGTTCTTC.

The rearrangement joins TRBV28 to TRBJ1-6; possibly TRBD1 for D (6 bases). The CDR3 runs to 13 residues. The V gene's germline CDR1 is MDHEN and CDR2 SYDVKM. Trimming cost V 6 bases and J 7 bases, with 10 bases left between them. The CDR3 reads CASRTGRNSPLHF. The CDR3 coding sequence is TGTGCCAGCAGGACAGGTAGAAATTCACCCCTCCACTTT.

This chain joins TRBV18 and TRBJ1-1, with D possibly being TRBD1 (6 bases). This CDR3 comprises 14 residues. The germline CDR1 and CDR2 sequences are KGHSH and LQKENI. Trimming stripped 6 bases from V and 1 base from J, with 12 bases between. CDR3 protein: CASSPDSWNTEAFF. CDR3 coding DNA: TGTGCCAGCTCCCCGGACAGCTGGAACACTGAAGCTTTCTTT.

The gene calls are TRBV10-1 and TRBJ2-3, with a weak D call TRBD2 (6 bases). CDR3 length: 16 residues. Germline loops: CDR1 WNHNN, CDR2 SYGVQD (reference sequence). Deletions cut 4 bases from V and 2 bases from J, with 16 bases between. The CDR3 sequence: CASSAMISGHTDTQYF. As DNA, the CDR3 is TGCGCCAGCAGTGCGATGATTAGCGGACACACAGATACGCAGTATTTT.

The V and J genes are TRBV9 and TRBJ2-6; TRBD1 matches at 11 bases. Losses at the gene ends were 3 bases for V and 0 bases for J; bases not matched to a gene: 5. In germline, CDR1 is SGDLS, CDR2 YYNGEE. The CDR3 is 18 residues long. Written as DNA, the CDR3 is TGTGCCAGCAGCGCCCGGGACAGGGGGTTCTCTGGGGCCAACGTCCTGACTTTC. This translates into CASSARDRGFSGANVLTF.

V gene TRBV29-1 combines with J gene TRBJ2-1; 15 bases align to TRBD2. The CDR3 length is 14 residues. The V segment lost 6 bases and the J segment 9 bases; nucleotides outside the gene matches: 6. In germline, CDR1 is SQVTM, CDR2 ANQGSEA. The CDR3 DNA follows: TGCAGCGTAAGGACTAGCGGGAGGGATAGTGAGCAGTTCTTC. The encoded protein is CSVRTSGRDSEQFF.

This chain links TRBV7-2 with TRBJ2-7, with a tentative D call TRBD2 (7 bases). This CDR3 is 18 amino acids long. CDR1 SGHTA and CDR2 FQGNSA come from the germline V gene. V was pared by 2 bases and J by 3 bases, with 23 bases between. The CDR3 region has the DNA TGTGCCAGCAGCTTATGGGGGGGGCTGCTAGCGGAGAACTACGAGCAGTACTTC. Encoded protein: CASSLWGGLLAENYEQYF.

The chain has TRBV29-1 and TRBJ2-5; a possible D gene is TRBD2 (6 bases). The CDR3 is 14 amino acids. Germline V gene sequence: CDR1 SQVTM, CDR2 ANQGSEA. Trimming stripped 7 bases from V and 2 bases from J, with 17 bases between. CDR3 protein: CSAPGVGRQETQYF. CDR3 sequence (DNA): TGCAGCGCCCCGGGAGTTGGGAGGCAAGAGACCCAGTACTTC.

DNA of the CDR3: TGTGCCAGCAGCCAAGATTTAGCCGAGGCCAACGTCCTGACTTTC. It codes for CASSQDLAEANVLTF. The rearrangement joins TRBV3-1 (or the pseudogene TRBV3-2) to TRBJ2-6; D remains unclear. Trimming pared 0 bases from V and 6 bases from J, leaving 9 bases between. The CDR3 is made up of 15 amino acids. In germline, CDR1 is LGHDT, CDR2 YNNKEL (reference sequence).

CDR3 sequence: CAIFASGSDEQFF. CDR3 nucleotides: TGTGCCATCTTTGCCAGCGGGAGTGACGAGCAGTTCTTC. The chain has TRBV10-3 and TRBJ2-1; 8 bases are shared with TRBD2. The CDR3 runs to 13 residues. V shed 8 bases and J 10 bases; nucleotides not matched to a gene: 10. Germline CDR1 is ENHRY and CDR2 is SYGVKD.

The chain carries TRBV6-6 and TRBJ1-1; weak D call: TRBD1 (5 bases). CDR1 is MNHNY, CDR2 SVGAGI, per germline (reference sequence). V was shortened by 1 base and J by 7 bases, with 10 bases between the two germline ends. The CDR3 is 13 residues long. CDR3 amino acids: CASSYLPDSEAFF. The DNA of the CDR3 is TGTGCCAGCAGTTACTTACCCGACAGTGAAGCTTTCTTT.

The chain is built from TRBV19 and TRBJ1-5, with a weak D call TRBD1 (5 bases). Trimming removed 5 bases from V and 6 bases from J, with 20 bases in between. The germline gives CDR1 LNHDA, CDR2 SQIVND (reference sequence). The CDR3 loop spans 16 amino acids. The CDR3 region is CASSFQFGTGGQPQHF. In nucleotides, the CDR3 is TGTGCCAGTAGTTTCCAGTTCGGGACGGGGGGTCAGCCCCAGCATTTT.

The chain links TRBV4-2 to TRBJ1-6, with a possible D match to TRBD1 (6 bases). The germline V and J ends were trimmed by 0 bases and 6 bases, with 9 bases remaining between them. CDR3 size: 15 residues. Germline V gene lookup returns CDR1 LGHNA and CDR2 YNFKEQ. The CDR3 is CASSQERTANSPLHF. The CDR3, as DNA: TGTGCCAGCAGCCAAGAGAGGACAGCTAATTCACCCCTCCACTTT.

This sequence joins TRBV4-1 and TRBJ2-7; tentative D call: TRBD1 (5 bases). Trimming took 1 base from V and 4 from J, leaving 8 bases between them. This CDR3 comprises 13 residues. Germline V lookup: CDR1 MGHRA, CDR2 YSYEKL. The CDR3 region has the DNA TGCGCCAGCAGCCAAGGACAGACTTACGAGCAGTACTTC. Residues: CASSQGQTYEQYF.

The chain employs TRBV28 and TRBJ2-5; D perhaps matches TRBD2 (6 bases). The V end was cut by 8 bases, the J end by 5 bases, with 27 bases between. The CDR3 consists of 17 residues. Germline loops: CDR1 MDHEN, CDR2 SYDVKM. This CDR3 is CASHRKGLPRGRETQYF. DNA of the CDR3: TGTGCCAGCCATAGAAAGGGACTTCCGAGGGGAAGGGAGACCCAGTACTTC.

The genes are TRBV24-1 and TRBJ1-2; 7 nucleotides match TRBD1. V dropped 4 bases and J dropped 7; count of bases not matched to a gene: 11. CDR3 length equals 15 residues. Germline CDR1 KGHDR, CDR2 SFDVKD. Written as DNA, the CDR3 is TGTGCCACCAGTGAGTCGGGACAGCCGGTGGGTGGCTACACCTTC. Protein product: CATSESGQPVGGYTF.